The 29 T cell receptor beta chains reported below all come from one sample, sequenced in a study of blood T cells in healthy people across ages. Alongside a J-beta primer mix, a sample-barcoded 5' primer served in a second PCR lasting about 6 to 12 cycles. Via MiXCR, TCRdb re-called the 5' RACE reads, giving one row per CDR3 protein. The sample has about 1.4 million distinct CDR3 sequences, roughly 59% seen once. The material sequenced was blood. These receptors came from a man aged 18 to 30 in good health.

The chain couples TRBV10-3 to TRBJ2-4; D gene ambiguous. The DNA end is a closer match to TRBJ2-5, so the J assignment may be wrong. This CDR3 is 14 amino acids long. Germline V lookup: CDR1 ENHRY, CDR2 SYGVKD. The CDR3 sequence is CAISGRDGQETQYF. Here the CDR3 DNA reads TGTGCCATCAGTGGAAGGGATGGCCAAGAGACCCAGTACTTC.

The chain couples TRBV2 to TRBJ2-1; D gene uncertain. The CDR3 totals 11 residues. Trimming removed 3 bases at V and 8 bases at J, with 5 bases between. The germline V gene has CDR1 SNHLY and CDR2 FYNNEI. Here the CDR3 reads CASSDKYEQFF. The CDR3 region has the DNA TGTGCCAGCAGTGATAAGTATGAGCAGTTCTTC.

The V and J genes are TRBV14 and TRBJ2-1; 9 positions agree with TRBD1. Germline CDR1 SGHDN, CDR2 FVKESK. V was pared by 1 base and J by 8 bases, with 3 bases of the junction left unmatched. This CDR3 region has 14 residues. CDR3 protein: CASSQVDRGDEQFF. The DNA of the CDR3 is TGTGCCAGCAGCCAAGTGGACAGGGGTGATGAGCAGTTCTTC.

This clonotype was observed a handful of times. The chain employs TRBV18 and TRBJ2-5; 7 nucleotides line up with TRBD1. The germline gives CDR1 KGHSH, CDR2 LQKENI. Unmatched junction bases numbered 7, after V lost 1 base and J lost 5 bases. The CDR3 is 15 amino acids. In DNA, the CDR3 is TGTGCCAGCTCACCACTTACGACAGGGTGGGAGACCCAGTACTTC. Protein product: CASSPLTTGWETQYF.

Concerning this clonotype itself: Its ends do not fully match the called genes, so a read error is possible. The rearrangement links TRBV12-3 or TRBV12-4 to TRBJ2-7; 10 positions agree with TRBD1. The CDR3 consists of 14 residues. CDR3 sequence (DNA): TGTGCCGGCAGTTTACGGGACAGGGGCGACGAGCAGTACTTC. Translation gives CAGSLRDRGDEQYF.

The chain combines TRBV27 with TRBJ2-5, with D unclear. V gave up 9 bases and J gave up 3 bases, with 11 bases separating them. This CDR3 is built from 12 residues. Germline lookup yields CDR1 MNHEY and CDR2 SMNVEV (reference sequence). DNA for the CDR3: TGTGCCAGTTCAGGAGCGAAAGAGACCCAGTACTTC. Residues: CASSGAKETQYF.

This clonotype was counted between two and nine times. Here the CDR3 reads CASSFLAGTSYEQYF. The CDR3 DNA is TGTGCCAGCAGTTTCTTAGCGGGCACATCCTACGAGCAGTACTTC. The chain uses TRBV27 and TRBJ2-7; TRBD2 matches 7 bases. The CDR3 runs to 15 residues. The germline CDR1 and CDR2 sequences are MNHEY and SMNVEV (reference sequence). The trim removed 3 bases at V and 1 base at J, leaving 6 bases unmatched.

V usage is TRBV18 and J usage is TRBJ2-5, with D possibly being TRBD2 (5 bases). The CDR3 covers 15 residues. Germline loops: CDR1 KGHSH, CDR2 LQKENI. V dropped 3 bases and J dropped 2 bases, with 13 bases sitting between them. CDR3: CASSPGELQQETQYF. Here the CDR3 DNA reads TGTGCCAGCTCACCGGGAGAGCTACAGCAAGAGACCCAGTACTTC.

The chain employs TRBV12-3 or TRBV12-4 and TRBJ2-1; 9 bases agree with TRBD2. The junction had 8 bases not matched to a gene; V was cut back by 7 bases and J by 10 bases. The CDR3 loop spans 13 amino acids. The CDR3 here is CASTAGGFSEQFF. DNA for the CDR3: TGTGCCAGCACAGCGGGAGGTTTTTCGGAGCAGTTCTTC.

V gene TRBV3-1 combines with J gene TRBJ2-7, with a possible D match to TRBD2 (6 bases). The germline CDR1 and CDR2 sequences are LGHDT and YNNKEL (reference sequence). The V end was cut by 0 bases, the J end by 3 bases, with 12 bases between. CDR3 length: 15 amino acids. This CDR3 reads CASSQEWRASYEQYF. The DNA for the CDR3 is TGTGCCAGCAGCCAAGAATGGAGGGCCAGCTACGAGCAGTACTTC.

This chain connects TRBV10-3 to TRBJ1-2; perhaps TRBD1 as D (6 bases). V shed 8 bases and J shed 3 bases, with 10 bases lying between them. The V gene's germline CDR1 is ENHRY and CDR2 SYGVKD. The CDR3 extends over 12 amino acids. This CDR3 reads CAISTGDYGYTF. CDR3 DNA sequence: TGTGCCATCTCGACAGGCGACTATGGCTACACCTTC.

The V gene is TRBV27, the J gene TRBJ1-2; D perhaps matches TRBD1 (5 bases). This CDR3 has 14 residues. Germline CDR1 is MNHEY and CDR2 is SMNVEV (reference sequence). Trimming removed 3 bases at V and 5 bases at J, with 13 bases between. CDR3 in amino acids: CASSFSPRGYGYTF. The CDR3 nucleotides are TGTGCCAGCAGTTTCTCCCCCCGGGGGTATGGCTACACCTTC.

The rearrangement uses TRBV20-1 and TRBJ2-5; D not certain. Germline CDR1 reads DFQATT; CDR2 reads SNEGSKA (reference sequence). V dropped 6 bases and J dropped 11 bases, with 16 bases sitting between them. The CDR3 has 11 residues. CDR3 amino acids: CSAVSVGEQYF. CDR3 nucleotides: TGCAGTGCAGTGAGTGTAGGAGAGCAGTACTTC.

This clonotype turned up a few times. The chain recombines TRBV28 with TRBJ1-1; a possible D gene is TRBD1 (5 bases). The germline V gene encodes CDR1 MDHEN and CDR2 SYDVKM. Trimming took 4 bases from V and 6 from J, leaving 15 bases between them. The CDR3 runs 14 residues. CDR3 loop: CASSSTGVGAEAFF. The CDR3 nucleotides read TGTGCCAGCAGTTCCACCGGGGTGGGGGCTGAAGCTTTCTTT.

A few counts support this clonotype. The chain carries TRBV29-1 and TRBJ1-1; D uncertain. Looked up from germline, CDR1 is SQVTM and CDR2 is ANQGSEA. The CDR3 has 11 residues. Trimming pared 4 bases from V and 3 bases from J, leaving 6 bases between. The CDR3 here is CSVVPYTEAFF. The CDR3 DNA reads TGCAGCGTTGTACCTTACACTGAAGCTTTCTTT. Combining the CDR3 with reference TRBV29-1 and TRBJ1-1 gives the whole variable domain SAVISQKPSRDICQRGTSLTIQCQVDSQVTMMFWYRQQPGQSLTLIATANQGSEATYESGFVIDKFPISRPNLTFSTLTVSNMSPEDSSIYLCSVVPYTEAFFGQGTRLTVV.

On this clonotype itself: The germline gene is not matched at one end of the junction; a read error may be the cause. The CDR3 nucleotides are TGTGCCAGCAGCGTAGAAGACCAAGAGACCCGGTACTTC. Protein sequence: CASSVEDQETRYF. The V gene is TRBV7-8, the J gene TRBJ2-5, with no clear D. The CDR3 runs 13 residues. Looked up from germline, CDR1 is SGHVS and CDR2 is FQNEAQ.

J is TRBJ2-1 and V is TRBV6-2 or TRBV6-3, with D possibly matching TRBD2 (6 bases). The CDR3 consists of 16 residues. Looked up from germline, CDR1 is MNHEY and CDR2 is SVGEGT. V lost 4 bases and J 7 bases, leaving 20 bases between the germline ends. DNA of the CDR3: TGTGCCAGCAGTTCGGGCAGACTAGAGTACGGGAATGAGCAGTTCTTC. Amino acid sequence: CASSSGRLEYGNEQFF.

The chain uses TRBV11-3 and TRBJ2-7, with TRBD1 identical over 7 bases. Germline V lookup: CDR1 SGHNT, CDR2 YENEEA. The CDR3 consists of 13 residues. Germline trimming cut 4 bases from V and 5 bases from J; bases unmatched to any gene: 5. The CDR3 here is CASSSTDRDEQYF. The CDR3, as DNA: TGTGCCAGCAGCTCCACCGACAGGGACGAGCAGTACTTC.

The CDR3 DNA follows: TGTGCCAGCAGTCCTACAGGGGTTTACTATGGCTACACCTTC. Its translation: CASSPTGVYYGYTF. The V gene is TRBV27, the J gene TRBJ1-2; TRBD1 matches at 7 bases. CDR3 length: 14 residues. V dropped 5 bases and J dropped 3; count of bases not matched to a gene: 6. The germline V gene encodes CDR1 MNHEY and CDR2 SMNVEV (reference sequence).

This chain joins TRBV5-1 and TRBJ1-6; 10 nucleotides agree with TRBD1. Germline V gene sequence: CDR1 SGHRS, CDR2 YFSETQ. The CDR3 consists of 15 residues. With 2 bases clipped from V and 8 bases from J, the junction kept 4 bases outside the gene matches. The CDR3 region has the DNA TGCGCCAGCAGCTTCGGGGACAGGGGCCATTCACCCCTCCACTTT. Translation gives CASSFGDRGHSPLHF.

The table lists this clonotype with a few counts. CDR3 protein: CASSQTQNSPLHF. The CDR3 coding sequence is TGTGCCAGCAGCCAGACTCAGAATTCACCCCTCCACTTT. The chain recombines TRBV14 with TRBJ1-6; D remains ambiguous. The V and J ends lost 3 bases and 7 bases respectively, with 7 bases between them. Germline V gene data show CDR1 as SGHDN and CDR2 as FVKESK. This CDR3 has 13 residues.

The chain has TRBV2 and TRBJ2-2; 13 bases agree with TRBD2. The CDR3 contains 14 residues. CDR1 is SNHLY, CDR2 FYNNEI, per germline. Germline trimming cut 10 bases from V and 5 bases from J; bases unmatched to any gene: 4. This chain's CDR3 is CATRTSGGTGELFF. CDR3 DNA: TGTGCCACCCGGACTAGCGGGGGAACCGGGGAGCTGTTTTTT.

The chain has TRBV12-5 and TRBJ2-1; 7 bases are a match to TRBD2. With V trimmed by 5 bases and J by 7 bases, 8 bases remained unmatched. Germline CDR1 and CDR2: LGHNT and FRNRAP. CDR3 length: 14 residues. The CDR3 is CASGLGGTLNEQFF. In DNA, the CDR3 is TGTGCTAGTGGTCTGGGGGGGACCCTTAATGAGCAGTTCTTC.

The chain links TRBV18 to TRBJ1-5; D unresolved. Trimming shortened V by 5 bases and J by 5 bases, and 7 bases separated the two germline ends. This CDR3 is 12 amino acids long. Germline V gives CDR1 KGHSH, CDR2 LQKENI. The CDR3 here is CASSIGDQPQHF. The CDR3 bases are TGTGCCAGCTCAATAGGAGATCAGCCCCAGCATTTT.

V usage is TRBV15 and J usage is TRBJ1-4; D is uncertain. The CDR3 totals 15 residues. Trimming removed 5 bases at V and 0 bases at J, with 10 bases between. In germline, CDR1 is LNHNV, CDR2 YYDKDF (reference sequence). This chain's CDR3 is CATSPFLATNEKLFF. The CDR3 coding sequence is TGTGCCACCAGCCCATTCCTTGCAACTAATGAAAAACTGTTTTTT.

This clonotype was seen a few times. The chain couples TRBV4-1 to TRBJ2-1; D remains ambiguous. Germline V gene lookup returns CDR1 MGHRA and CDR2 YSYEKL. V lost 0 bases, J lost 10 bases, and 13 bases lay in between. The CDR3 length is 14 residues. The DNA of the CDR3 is TGCGCCAGCAGCCAAGATTTAGGGCAGGACGAGCAGTTCTTC. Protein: CASSQDLGQDEQFF.

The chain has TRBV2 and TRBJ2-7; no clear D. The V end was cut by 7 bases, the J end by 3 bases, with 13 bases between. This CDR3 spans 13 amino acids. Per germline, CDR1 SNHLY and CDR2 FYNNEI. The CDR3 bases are TGTGCCAGCAACCGAGGCAGAGACTACGAGCAGTACTTC. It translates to CASNRGRDYEQYF. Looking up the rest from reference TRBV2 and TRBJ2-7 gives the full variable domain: EPEVTQTPSHQVTQMGQEVILRCVPISNHLYFYWYRQILGQKVEFLVSFYNNEISEKSEIFDDQFSVERPDGSNFTLKIRSTKLEDSAMYFCASNRGRDYEQYFGPGTRLTVT.

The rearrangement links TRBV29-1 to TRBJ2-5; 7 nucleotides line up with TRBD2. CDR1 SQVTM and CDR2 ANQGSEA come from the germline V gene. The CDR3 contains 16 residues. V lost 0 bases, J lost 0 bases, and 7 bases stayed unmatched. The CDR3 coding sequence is TGCAGCGTTGAAGATTGGGGACTAACGGACCAAGAGACCCAGTACTTC. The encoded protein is CSVEDWGLTDQETQYF. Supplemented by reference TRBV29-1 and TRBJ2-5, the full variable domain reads SAVISQKPSRDICQRGTSLTIQCQVDSQVTMMFWYRQQPGQSLTLIATANQGSEATYESGFVIDKFPISRPNLTFSTLTVSNMSPEDSSIYLCSVEDWGLTDQETQYFGPGTRLLVL.

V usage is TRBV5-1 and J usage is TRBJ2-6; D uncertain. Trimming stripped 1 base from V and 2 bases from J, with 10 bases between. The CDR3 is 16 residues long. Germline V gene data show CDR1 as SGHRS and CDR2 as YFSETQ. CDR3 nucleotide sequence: TGCGCCAGCAGCTTGCACCCCAGGACTGGGGCCAACGTCCTGACTTTC. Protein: CASSLHPRTGANVLTF.